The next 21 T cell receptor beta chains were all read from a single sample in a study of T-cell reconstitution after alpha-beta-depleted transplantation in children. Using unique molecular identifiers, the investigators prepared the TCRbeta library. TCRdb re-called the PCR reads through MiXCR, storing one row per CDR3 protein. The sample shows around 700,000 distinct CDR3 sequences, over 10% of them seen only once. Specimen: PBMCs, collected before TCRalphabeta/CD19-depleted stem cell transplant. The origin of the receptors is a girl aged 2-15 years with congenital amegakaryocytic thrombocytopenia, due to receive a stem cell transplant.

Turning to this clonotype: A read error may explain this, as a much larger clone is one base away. CDR3 protein: CSVELSDLRPGVLFF. DNA of the CDR3: TGCAGCGTTGAATTGTCAGATCTCCGTCCCGGGGTGCTGTTTTTT. This sequence joins TRBV29-1 and TRBJ2-2, with D perhaps matching TRBD2 (5 bases). CDR3 length equals 15 residues. Germline values: CDR1 SQVTM, CDR2 ANQGSEA.

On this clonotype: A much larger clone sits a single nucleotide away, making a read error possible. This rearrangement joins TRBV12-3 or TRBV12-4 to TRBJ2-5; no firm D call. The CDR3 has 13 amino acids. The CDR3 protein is CASSLLLVETQHF. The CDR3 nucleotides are TGTGCCAGCAGTTTATTGTTGGTGGAGACCCAGCACTTC.

The CDR3 region is CASSLGTSGRAEQYF. CDR3 DNA sequence: TGTGCCAGCAGCTTAGGGACTAGCGGGAGAGCCGAGCAGTACTTC. The V and J genes are TRBV7-9 and TRBJ2-7; 13 bases align to TRBD2. The CDR3 covers 15 residues. Trimming removed 1 base from V and 6 bases from J; junction bases left unmatched: 3. Germline V CDR1 and CDR2: SEHNR, FQNEAQ (reference sequence).

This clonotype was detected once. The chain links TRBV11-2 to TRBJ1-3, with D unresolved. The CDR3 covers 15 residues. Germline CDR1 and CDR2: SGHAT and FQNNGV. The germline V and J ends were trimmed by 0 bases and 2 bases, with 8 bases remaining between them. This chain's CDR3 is CASSLEASAGNTIYF. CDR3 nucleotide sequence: TGTGCCAGCAGCTTAGAGGCTTCAGCTGGAAACACCATATATTTT.

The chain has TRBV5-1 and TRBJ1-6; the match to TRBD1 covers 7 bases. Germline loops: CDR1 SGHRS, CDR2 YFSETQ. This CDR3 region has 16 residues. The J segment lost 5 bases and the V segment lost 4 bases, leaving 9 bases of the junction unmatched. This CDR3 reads CASSRKQGTDNSPLHF. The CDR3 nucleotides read TGCGCCAGCAGCCGGAAACAGGGGACGGATAATTCACCCCTCCACTTT.

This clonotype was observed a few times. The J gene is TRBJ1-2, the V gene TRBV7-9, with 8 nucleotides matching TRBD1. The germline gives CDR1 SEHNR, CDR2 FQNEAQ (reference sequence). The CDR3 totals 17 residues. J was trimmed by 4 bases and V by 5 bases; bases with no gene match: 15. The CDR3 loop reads CASSPGVDRERSYGYTF. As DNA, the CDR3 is TGTGCCAGCAGCCCCGGTGTGGACAGGGAGAGGAGCTATGGCTACACCTTC.

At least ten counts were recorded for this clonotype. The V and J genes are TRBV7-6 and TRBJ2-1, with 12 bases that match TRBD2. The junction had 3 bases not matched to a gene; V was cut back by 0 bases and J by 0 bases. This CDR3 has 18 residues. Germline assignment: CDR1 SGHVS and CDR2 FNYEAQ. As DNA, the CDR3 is TGTGCCAGCAGCTTAGCTTCGACTAGCGGGAGCTCCTACAATGAGCAGTTCTTC. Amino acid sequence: CASSLASTSGSSYNEQFF.

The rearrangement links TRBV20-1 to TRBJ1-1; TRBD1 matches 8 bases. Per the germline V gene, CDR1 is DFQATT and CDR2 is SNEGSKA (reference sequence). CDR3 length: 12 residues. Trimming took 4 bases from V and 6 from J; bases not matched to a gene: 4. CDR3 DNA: TGCAGTGCTACCCTCAGGGGGCCTGAAGCTTTCTTT. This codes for CSATLRGPEAFF.

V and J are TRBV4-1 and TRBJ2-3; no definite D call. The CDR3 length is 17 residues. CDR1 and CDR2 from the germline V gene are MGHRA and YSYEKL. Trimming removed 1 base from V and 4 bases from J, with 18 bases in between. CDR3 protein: CASSQVHSIEGPDTQYF. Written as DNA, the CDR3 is TGCGCCAGCAGCCAAGTACACAGTATTGAAGGGCCAGATACGCAGTATTTT.

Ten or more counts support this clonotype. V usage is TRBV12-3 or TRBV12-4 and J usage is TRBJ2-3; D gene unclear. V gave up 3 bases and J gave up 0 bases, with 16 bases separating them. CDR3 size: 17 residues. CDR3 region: CASSFPSLAASTDTQYF. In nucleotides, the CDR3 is TGTGCCAGCAGTTTCCCCTCTCTGGCGGCTAGCACAGATACGCAGTATTTT.

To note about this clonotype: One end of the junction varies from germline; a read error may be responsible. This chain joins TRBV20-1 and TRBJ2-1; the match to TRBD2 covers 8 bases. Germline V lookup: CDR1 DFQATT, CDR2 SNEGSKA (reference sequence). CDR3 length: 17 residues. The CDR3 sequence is CSPRNPSGSSSYNEQFF. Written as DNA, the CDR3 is TGCAGTCCTAGAAATCCTAGCGGGTCGAGCTCCTACAATGAGCAGTTCTTC.

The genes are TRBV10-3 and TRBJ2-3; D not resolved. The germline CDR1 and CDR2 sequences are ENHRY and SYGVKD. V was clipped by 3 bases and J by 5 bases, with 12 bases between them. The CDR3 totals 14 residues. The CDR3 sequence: CAISEIEVVDTQYF. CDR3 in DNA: TGTGCCATCAGTGAAATAGAGGTCGTAGATACGCAGTATTTT.

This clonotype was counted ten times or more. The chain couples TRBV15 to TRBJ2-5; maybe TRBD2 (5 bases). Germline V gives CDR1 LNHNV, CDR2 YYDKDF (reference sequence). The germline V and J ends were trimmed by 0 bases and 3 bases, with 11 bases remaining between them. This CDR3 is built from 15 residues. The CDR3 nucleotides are TGTGCCACCAGCAGAGATGGGGAGACAAAAGAGACCCAGTACTTC. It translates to CATSRDGETKETQYF.

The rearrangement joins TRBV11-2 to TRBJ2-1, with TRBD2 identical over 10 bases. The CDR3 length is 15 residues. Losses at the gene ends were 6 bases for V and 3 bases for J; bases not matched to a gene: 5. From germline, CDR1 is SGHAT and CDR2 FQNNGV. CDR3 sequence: CASRLTSGNYNEQFF. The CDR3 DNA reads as TGTGCCAGCAGGCTCACTAGCGGGAACTACAATGAGCAGTTCTTC.

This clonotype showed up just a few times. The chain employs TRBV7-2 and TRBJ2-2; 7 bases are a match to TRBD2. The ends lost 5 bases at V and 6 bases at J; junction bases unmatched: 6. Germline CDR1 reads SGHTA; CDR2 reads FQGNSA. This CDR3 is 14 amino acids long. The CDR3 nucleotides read TGTGCCAGCAGCCACCTTGCGGGAGCCGGGGAGCTGTTTTTT. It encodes CASSHLAGAGELFF. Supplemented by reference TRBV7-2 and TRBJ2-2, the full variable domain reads GAGVSQSPSNKVTEKGKDVELRCDPISGHTALYWYRQSLGQGLEFLIYFQGNSAPDKSGLPSDRFSAERTGGSVSTLTIQRTQQEDSAVYLCASSHLAGAGELFFGEGSRLTVL.

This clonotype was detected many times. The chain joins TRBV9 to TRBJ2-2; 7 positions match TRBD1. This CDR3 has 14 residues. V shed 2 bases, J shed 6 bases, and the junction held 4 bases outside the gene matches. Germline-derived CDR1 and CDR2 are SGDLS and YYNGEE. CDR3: CASSVDRDAGELFF. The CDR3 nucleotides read TGTGCCAGCAGCGTCGACAGGGACGCCGGGGAGCTGTTTTTT.

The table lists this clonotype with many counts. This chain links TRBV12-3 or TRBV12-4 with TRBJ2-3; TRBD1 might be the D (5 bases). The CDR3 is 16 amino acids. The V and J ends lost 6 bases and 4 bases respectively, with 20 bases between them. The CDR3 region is CASSHSTGRHADTQYF. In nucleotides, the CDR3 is TGTGCCAGCAGCCACAGTACAGGTCGACACGCAGATACGCAGTATTTT.

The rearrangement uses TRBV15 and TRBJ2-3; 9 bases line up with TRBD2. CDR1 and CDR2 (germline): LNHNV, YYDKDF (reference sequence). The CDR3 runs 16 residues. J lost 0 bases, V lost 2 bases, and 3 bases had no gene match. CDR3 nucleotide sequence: TGTGCCACCAGCAGACTAGCGGGACGCAGCACAGATACGCAGTATTTT. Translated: CATSRLAGRSTDTQYF.

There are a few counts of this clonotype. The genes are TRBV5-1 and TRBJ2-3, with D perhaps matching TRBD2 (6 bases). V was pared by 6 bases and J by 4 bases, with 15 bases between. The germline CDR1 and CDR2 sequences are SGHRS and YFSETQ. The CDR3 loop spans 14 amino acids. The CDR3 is CASTGLANSDTQYF. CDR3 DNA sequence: TGCGCCAGCACAGGGCTAGCGAACTCAGATACGCAGTATTTT.

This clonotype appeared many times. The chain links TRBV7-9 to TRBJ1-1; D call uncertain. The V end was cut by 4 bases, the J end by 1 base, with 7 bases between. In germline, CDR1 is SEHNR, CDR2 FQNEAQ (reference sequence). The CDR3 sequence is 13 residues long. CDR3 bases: TGTGCCAGCAGCTCGACACCGAACACTGAAGCTTTCTTT. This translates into CASSSTPNTEAFF.

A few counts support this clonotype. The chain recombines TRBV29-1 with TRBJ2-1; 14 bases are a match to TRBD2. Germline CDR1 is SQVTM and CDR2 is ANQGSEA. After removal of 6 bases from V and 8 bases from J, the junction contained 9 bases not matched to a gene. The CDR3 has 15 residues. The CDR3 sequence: CSVAIGTSGSYEQFF. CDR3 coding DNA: TGCAGCGTCGCAATCGGGACTAGCGGGAGCTATGAGCAGTTCTTC.